Listed here are 5 T cell receptor beta chains from one sample, sequenced in a study of T cells in Graves' hyperthyroidism and ophthalmopathy. Researchers amplified the TCR beta CDR3 regions from RNA transcripts. Primed by the HTBI set, a first-round RT-PCR was run on the TCR CDR3. TCRdb itself ran the multiplex PCR reads through MiXCR, one entry per CDR3 protein. Of a few hundred thousand distinct CDR3 sequences detected, roughly 14% appear once; the ten largest clones hold under 7.5%. The sample comprised blood. Every receptor here comes from a woman aged 25 to 39 with Graves' hyperthyroidism.

This clonotype was counted many times. The rearrangement links TRBV7-3 to TRBJ2-1; D gene unclear. The CDR3 spans 14 residues. V shed 3 bases and J shed 8 bases, with 14 bases lying between them. Germline V CDR1 and CDR2: SGHTA, FQGTGA. The DNA of the CDR3 is TGTGCCAGCAGCTTGTTAGGAGCTTTGGATGAGCAGTTCTTC. Translating it yields CASSLLGALDEQFF.

The chain is built from TRBV29-1 and TRBJ1-2, with a tentative D call TRBD1 (6 bases). This CDR3 region has 13 residues. The V and J ends lost 6 bases and 3 bases respectively, with 14 bases between them. Germline CDR1 reads SQVTM; CDR2 reads ANQGSEA. The CDR3 reads CSVSQGSDYGYTF. DNA for the CDR3: TGCAGCGTCTCACAGGGATCTGACTATGGCTACACCTTC.

This clonotype has ten or more counts. V usage is TRBV28 and J usage is TRBJ1-1, with D possibly TRBD1 on 6 matching bases. The V end was cut by 4 bases, the J end by 1 base, with 13 bases between. The CDR3 contains 15 residues. Germline V gene lookup returns CDR1 MDHEN and CDR2 SYDVKM. The DNA of the CDR3 is TGTGCCAGCAGTTCTACAGGGCGGGCGAACACTGAAGCTTTCTTT. This translates into CASSSTGRANTEAFF.

The chain carries TRBV4-2 and TRBJ1-3; the D is unclear. The CDR3 spans 15 residues. The germline CDR1 and CDR2 sequences are LGHNA and YNFKEQ. Deletions cut 5 bases from V and 2 bases from J, with 13 bases between. The CDR3 reads CASSERLITGNTIYF. The CDR3 coding sequence is TGTGCCAGCAGCGAGAGACTTATCACTGGAAACACCATATATTTT.

This clonotype showed up just a few times. The rearrangement joins TRBV7-2 to TRBJ2-5, with D possibly being TRBD2 (6 bases). Trimming shortened V by 5 bases and J by 5 bases, and 18 bases separated the two germline ends. CDR1 and CDR2 (germline): SGHTA, FQGNSA. The CDR3 covers 15 residues. The CDR3 loop reads CASSARALRGETQYF. DNA for the CDR3: TGTGCCAGCAGCGCCCGCGCGCTTCGGGGGGAGACCCAGTACTTC.